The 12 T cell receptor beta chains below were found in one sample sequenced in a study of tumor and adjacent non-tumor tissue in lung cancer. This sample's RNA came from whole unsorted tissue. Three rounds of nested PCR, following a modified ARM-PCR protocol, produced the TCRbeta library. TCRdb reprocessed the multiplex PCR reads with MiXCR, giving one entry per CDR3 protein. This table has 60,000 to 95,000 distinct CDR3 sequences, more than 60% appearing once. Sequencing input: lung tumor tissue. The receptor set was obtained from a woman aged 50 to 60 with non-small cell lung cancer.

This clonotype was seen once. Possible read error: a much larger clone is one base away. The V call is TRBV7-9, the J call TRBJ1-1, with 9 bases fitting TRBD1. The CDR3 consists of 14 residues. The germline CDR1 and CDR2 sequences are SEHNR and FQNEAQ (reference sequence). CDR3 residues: CGSSLTGGITEAFF. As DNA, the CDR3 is TGTGGCAGCAGTCTTACAGGGGGCATAACTGAAGCTTTCTTT.

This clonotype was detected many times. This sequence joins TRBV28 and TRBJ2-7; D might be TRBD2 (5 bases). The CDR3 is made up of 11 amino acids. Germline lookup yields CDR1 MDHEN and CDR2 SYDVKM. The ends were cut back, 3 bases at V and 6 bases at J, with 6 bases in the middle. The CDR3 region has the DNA TGTGCCAGCAGTTTTCGGGGCGAGCAGTACTTC. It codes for CASSFRGEQYF.

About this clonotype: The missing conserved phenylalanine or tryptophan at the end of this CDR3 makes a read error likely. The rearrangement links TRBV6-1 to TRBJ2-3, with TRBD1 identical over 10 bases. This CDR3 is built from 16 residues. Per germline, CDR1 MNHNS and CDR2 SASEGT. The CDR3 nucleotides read TGCGCCAGCAGTGACGGACAGGGGGTACAGTTGCATACGCAGTATCTT. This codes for CASSDGQGVQLHTQYL.

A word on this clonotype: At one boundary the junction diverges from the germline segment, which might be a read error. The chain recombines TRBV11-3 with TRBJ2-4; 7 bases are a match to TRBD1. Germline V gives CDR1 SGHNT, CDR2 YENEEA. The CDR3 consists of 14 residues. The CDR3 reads CASSSTGEGGVQYF. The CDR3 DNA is TGTGCCAGCAGCTCAACAGGGGAAGGAGGCGTTCAGTATTTC.

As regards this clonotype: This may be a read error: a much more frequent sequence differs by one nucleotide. The CDR3 region has the DNA TGCGCCAGCAGTCCTTACTTTCCCCAGCCCCGGCATTTT. It yields the protein CASSPYFPQPRHF. V and J are TRBV4-1 and TRBJ1-5; the D is unclear. Germline loops: CDR1 MGHRA, CDR2 YSYEKL. CDR3 length equals 13 residues.

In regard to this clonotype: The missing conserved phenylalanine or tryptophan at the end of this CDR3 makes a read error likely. CDR3 sequence reads: CVSSSAPGLGADTQYL. The CDR3 coding sequence is TGTGTCAGCAGTTCAGCTCCGGGACTGGGAGCAGATACGCAGTATTTG. This rearrangement joins TRBV6-1 to TRBJ2-3; tentatively, D is TRBD2 (6 bases). The CDR3 length is 16 residues. Germline values: CDR1 MNHNS, CDR2 SASEGT.

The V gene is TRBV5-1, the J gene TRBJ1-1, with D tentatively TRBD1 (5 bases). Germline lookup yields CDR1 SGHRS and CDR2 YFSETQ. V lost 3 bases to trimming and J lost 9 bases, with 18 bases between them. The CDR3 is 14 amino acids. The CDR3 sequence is CASSWGGAETQAFF. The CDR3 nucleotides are TGCGCCAGCAGCTGGGGAGGGGCGGAAACCCAAGCTTTCTTT.

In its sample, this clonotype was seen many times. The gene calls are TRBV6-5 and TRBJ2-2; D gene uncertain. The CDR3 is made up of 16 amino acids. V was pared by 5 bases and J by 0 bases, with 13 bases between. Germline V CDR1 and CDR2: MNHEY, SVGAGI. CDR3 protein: CASSPHRTANTGELFF. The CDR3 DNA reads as TGTGCCAGCAGTCCCCATAGGACCGCGAACACCGGGGAGCTGTTTTTT.

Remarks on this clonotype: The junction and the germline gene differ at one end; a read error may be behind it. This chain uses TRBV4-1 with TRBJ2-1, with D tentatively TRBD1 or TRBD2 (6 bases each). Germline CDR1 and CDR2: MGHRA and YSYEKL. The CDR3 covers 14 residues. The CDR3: CASSQGRRDNELFF. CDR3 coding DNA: TGCGCCAGCAGCCAAGGCAGGAGGGACAATGAGCTGTTCTTC.

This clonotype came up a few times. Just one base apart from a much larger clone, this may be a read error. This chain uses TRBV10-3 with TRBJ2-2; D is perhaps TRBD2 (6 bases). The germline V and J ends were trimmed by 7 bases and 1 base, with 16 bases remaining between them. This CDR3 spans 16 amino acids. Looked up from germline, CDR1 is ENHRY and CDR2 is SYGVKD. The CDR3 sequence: CAIKVGGPGNTGELFF. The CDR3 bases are TGTGCCATCAAGGTGGGAGGCCCCGGGAACACCGGGGAGCTGTTTTTT.

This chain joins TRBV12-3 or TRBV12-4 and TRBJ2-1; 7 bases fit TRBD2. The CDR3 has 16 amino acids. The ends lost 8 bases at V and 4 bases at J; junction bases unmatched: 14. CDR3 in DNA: TGTGCCAGCTGTATTGGCCTCCCGGGACTATACAATGAGCAGTTCTTC. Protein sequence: CASCIGLPGLYNEQFF.

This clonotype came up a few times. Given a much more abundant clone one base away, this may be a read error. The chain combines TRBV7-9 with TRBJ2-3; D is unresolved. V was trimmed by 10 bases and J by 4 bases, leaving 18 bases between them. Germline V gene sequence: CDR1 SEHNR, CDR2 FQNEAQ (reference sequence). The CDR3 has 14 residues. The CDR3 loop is CAIRATKVADTQYF. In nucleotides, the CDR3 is TGTGCCATCAGAGCGACAAAAGTCGCAGATACGCAGTATTTT.